A selection of T cell receptor beta chains follows, all from one sample in a study of blood T cells in healthy people across ages. TCRdb re-analysed the 5' RACE reads in MiXCR, keeping a single row per CDR3 protein. Among over 600,000 distinct CDR3 sequences listed, approximately 40% were seen once. Material for sequencing was blood. The receptors were sampled from a man at least 80 years old in good health. CDR3s leave out the opening cysteine and the closing phenylalanine or tryptophan. The D gene is left open where the match is weak. Only some rows state a clone size, as once, few, many or a class for expanded clones.

clone size | D gene | J gene | V gene | CDR3 protein
NA | NA | TRBJ1-3 | TRBV7-2 | ASSMSEFSGSTIY
few | TRBD2 | TRBJ2-7 | TRBV20-1 | SARDPGGRASYEQY
NA | NA | TRBJ1-1 | TRBV29-1 | SAILLNTEAF
few | NA | NA | TRBV4-1 | ASSQEGRAENIQY
NA | NA | TRBJ2-1 | TRBV27 | ATEGGNNEQF
few | NA | TRBJ2-3 | TRBV27 | ASRPDGTDTQY
few | NA | TRBJ2-7 | TRBV5-6 | ASRDGLFSYEQY
few | TRBD2 | TRBJ2-5 | TRBV7-2 | ASSLRGGLETQY
few | TRBD2 | TRBJ2-3 | TRBV14 | ASSQDEASGRRGTDTQY
NA | TRBD2 | TRBJ2-3 | TRBV20-1 | SARDLRAGNTDTQY
NA | TRBD2 | TRBJ2-3 | TRBV5-1 | ASSLLGTSGRISSDTQY
NA | NA | TRBJ1-6 | TRBV12-3/TRBV12-4 | ASNPQASCNSPLH
NA | TRBD1 | NA | TRBV25-1 | ASSWSGGGETQY
NA | TRBD2 | TRBJ2-3 | TRBV5-1 | ASRYAGVHTDTQY
few | NA | TRBJ2-7 | TRBV5-1 | ASGPGSLYEQY
NA | NA | TRBJ2-5 | TRBV3-1 | ASSQDGVGSHAETQY
NA | TRBD1 | NA | TRBV9 | ASSAGTVRGYNEQY
many | TRBD1 | TRBJ1-5 | TRBV29-1 | SVGQGQGDQPQH
NA | TRBD2 | TRBJ2-2 | TRBV6-2/TRBV6-3 | ASSQRGGRNTGELF
NA | NA | TRBJ1-4 | TRBV12-3/TRBV12-4 | ASSFGAGRLF
NA | NA | TRBJ1-6 | TRBV7-6 | ASSLASNSPLH
NA | NA | TRBJ1-2 | TRBV5-1 | ASSIQGPNYGYT
NA | NA | TRBJ2-1 | TRBV4-1 | ASSQGDRDRF
few | NA | TRBJ2-3 | TRBV6-6 | ASSYGGSPTDTQY